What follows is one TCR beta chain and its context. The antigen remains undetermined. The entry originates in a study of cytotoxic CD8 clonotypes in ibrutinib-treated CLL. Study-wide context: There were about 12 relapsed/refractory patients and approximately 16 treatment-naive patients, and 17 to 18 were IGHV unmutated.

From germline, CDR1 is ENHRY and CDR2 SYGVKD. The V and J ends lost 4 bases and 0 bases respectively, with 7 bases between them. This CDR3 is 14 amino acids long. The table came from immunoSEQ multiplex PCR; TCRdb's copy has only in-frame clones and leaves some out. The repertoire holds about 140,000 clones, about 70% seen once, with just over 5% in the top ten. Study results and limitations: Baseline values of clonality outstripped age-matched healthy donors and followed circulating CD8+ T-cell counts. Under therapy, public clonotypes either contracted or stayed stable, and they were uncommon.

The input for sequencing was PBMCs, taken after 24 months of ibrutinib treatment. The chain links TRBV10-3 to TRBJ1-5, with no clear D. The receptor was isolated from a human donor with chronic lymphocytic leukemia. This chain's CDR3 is CAISGWGSNQPQHF. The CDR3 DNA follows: TGTGCCATCAGTGGTTGGGGTAGCAATCAGCCCCAGCATTTT.